The rows below give T cell receptor beta chains drawn from one sample of a study of glioma-infiltrating T cells after dendritic cell vaccination. TCRdb keeps only in-frame clones here, not all; method: immunoSEQ multiplex PCR. The sample records fewer than 95,000 clones, 85% being singletons. The material was blood, obtained after dendritic cell vaccination. Receptors were obtained from a human donor with glioblastoma. Both conserved end residues are part of each CDR3. D genes are given only for firm matches. Rows give clone size only sometimes, using once, few, many, or a class for an expanded clone.

D gene	V gene	J gene	clone size	CDR3 DNA	CDR3 protein
TRBD2	TRBV7-6	TRBJ2-1	.	TGTGCCAGCAGAAGGGGGACTAGCGGGAGGGCCAGAGGCTACAATGAGCAGTTCTTC	CASRRGTSGRARGYNEQFF
TRBD1	TRBV6-5	TRBJ1-2	.	TGTGCCAGCAGTTCCCCACCCACAGGGGAGGTTGGCTACACCTTC	CASSSPPTGEVGYTF
TRBD1	TRBV7-6	TRBJ1-4	.	TGTGCCAGCAGCTCAACCGGGACAGGGCTCGAAAAACTGTTTTTT	CASSSTGTGLEKLFF
.	TRBV13	TRBJ2-1	.	TGTGCCAGCAGCTTCCCGGGCTCGCCGGGAAAGATCCCTCGAGAGCAGTTCTTC	CASSFPGSPGKIPREQFF
.	TRBV4-1	TRBJ2-5	.	TGCGCCAGCAGCCCGCTAGCGAACCAAGAGACCCAGTACTTC	CASSPLANQETQYF
.	TRBV7-3	TRBJ2-1	.	TGTGCCAGCAGCTTAGACAGATACAATGAGCAGTTCTTC	CASSLDRYNEQFF
TRBD2	TRBV6-5	TRBJ2-3	.	TGTGCCAGCAGTATAGCGGGAGTGGGCACAGATACGCAGTATTTT	CASSIAGVGTDTQYF
.	TRBV2	TRBJ1-2	many	TGTGCCAGCAGTTCGGGAACCCAACAGGGCTACACCTTC	CASSSGTQQGYTF
TRBD1	TRBV7-9	TRBJ2-7	.	TGTGCCAGCAGCTTAGAGCAGGGGGCGAGGTACGAGCAGTACTTC	CASSLEQGARYEQYF
TRBD2	TRBV6-1	TRBJ2-1	.	TGTGCCAGCAGTAGCGGGGGGAACTCCTACAATGAGCAGTTCTTC	CASSSGGNSYNEQFF
TRBD1	TRBV28	TRBJ2-7	once	TGTGCCAGCATCCCGTCGGGGACAGGCGCCTACGAGCAGTACTTC	CASIPSGTGAYEQYF
TRBD1	TRBV19	TRBJ2-7	.	TGTGCCAGTAGTGGGACGGGACAGGGATCCCACGAGCAGTACTTC	CASSGTGQGSHEQYF
.	TRBV11-2	TRBJ1-6	.	TGTGCCAGCACCCCGGGACAACGGAATTCACCCCTCCACTTT	CASTPGQRNSPLHF
.	TRBV19	TRBJ1-1	.	TGTGCCAGTAGTCCCCTGATCCTAAACACTGAAGCTTTCTTT	CASSPLILNTEAFF
TRBD2	TRBV9	TRBJ2-2	.	TGTGCCAGCAGGGCGCGGGGACTAGCGGACACCGGGGAGCTGTTTTTT	CASRARGLADTGELFF
.	TRBV11-2	TRBJ1-2	.	TGTGCCAGCAGCCTGGACAGCCACTATGGCTACACCTTC	CASSLDSHYGYTF
.	TRBV6-5	TRBJ2-7	.	TGTGCCAGCAGTTACGGGCAGGGGCTGATATACGAGCAGTACTTC	CASSYGQGLIYEQYF
.	TRBV28	TRBJ1-2	.	TGTGCCAGCGAAGGGGCTAACTATGGCTACACCTTC	CASEGANYGYTF
TRBD2	TRBV19	TRBJ2-1	.	TGTGCCAGTAACCCGACTAGCGGGAGCCTCTCCTACAATGAGCAGTTCTTC	CASNPTSGSLSYNEQFF
TRBD1	TRBV19	TRBJ2-5	.	TGTGCCAGTAGTCCGGGGGACAGGTCGACAGAGACCCAGTACTTC	CASSPGDRSTETQYF
TRBD1	TRBV29-1	TRBJ1-2	.	TGCAGCGTTGGAGGGACAGGGAGCTATGGCTACACCTTC	CSVGGTGSYGYTF
.	TRBV5-4	TRBJ2-3	.	TGTGCCAGCAGTTCCAACACAGATACGCAGTATTTT	CASSSNTDTQYF
.	TRBV29-1	TRBJ2-2	.	TGCAGCGTTGAGCAGCGGTCGAACACCGGGGAGCTGTTTTTT	CSVEQRSNTGELFF
.	TRBV5-1	TRBJ2-3	.	TGCGCCAGCAGCTATAGCCGGGCGCAGTATTTT	CASSYSRAQYF
TRBD2	TRBV5-6	TRBJ2-1	.	TGTGCCAGCAGCACGGGTCTAGCGGACTCCTACAATGAGCAGTTCTTC	CASSTGLADSYNEQFF
.	TRBV7-3	TRBJ2-2	.	TGTGCCAGCAGCTCTCAGCCCCCGGGGAGCGGCACCGGGGAGCTGTTTTTT	CASSSQPPGSGTGELFF